The 25 T cell receptor beta chains reported below all come from one sample, sequenced in a study of T-cell memory formation after mild COVID-19. TCRdb redid the calling of the 5' RACE reads with MiXCR, one entry per CDR3 protein. The data show around 340,000 distinct CDR3 sequences, roughly an eighth seen once. Sequencing was carried out using PBMCs or a T cell subset sorted from them (not recorded which). These receptor sequences come from a man between 18 and 35 years old who had mild COVID-19 (a few samples of this study predate the infection). Cell type and time point are not known.

The rearrangement joins TRBV10-3 to TRBJ2-3; the match to TRBD2 covers 10 bases. Trimming cost V 4 bases and J 5 bases; bases outside gene matches: 9. Germline V CDR1 and CDR2: ENHRY, SYGVKD. This CDR3 contains 16 residues. The CDR3 loop is CAISATTSGVEDTQYF. Here the CDR3 DNA reads TGTGCCATCAGTGCGACTACTAGCGGGGTGGAAGATACGCAGTATTTT.

The gene calls are TRBV7-2 and TRBJ2-5; weak D call: TRBD2 (6 bases). V was clipped by 4 bases and J by 5 bases, with 14 bases between them. CDR1 and CDR2 (germline): SGHTA, FQGNSA. The CDR3 runs to 14 residues. The CDR3 sequence is CASSSRGEWETQYF. CDR3 nucleotide sequence: TGTGCCAGCAGCTCCCGCGGGGAATGGGAGACCCAGTACTTC. Full variable domain (outside the CDR3, taken from reference TRBV7-2 and TRBJ2-5): GAGVSQSPSNKVTEKGKDVELRCDPISGHTALYWYRQSLGQGLEFLIYFQGNSAPDKSGLPSDRFSAERTGGSVSTLTIQRTQQEDSAVYLCASSSRGEWETQYFGPGTRLLVL.

The rearrangement uses TRBV20-1 and TRBJ2-2; D uncertain. CDR3 length equals 13 residues. The V and J ends lost 4 bases and 2 bases respectively, with 8 bases between them. Per germline, CDR1 DFQATT and CDR2 SNEGSKA (reference sequence). Here the CDR3 DNA reads TGCAGTGCTACTGAGACCAACACCGGGGAGCTGTTTTTT. Its translation: CSATETNTGELFF.

A few counts support this clonotype. The V and J genes are TRBV6-2 or TRBV6-3 and TRBJ2-2; D might be TRBD1 or TRBD2, each matching 6 bases. Germline values: CDR1 MNHEY, CDR2 SVGEGT. There are 18 residues in the CDR3. V gave up 7 bases and J gave up 2 bases, with 23 bases separating them. The CDR3 nucleotides are TGTGCCAGCAAGTTAGCGGCGGACAGCCTAAGAAACACCGGGGAGCTGTTTTTT. Translated: CASKLAADSLRNTGELFF.

V is TRBV7-2 and J is TRBJ2-2; TRBD1 might be the D (5 bases). The CDR3 is 16 amino acids. Germline V gene sequence: CDR1 SGHTA, CDR2 FQGNSA. V lost 2 bases to trimming and J lost 1 base, with 11 bases between them. As DNA, the CDR3 is TGTGCCAGCAGCTTATTCCAGACAGTGAACACCGGGGAGCTGTTTTTT. It is translated as CASSLFQTVNTGELFF. The full variable domain, in which reference TRBV7-2 and TRBJ2-2 provide the parts outside the CDR3, is GAGVSQSPSNKVTEKGKDVELRCDPISGHTALYWYRQSLGQGLEFLIYFQGNSAPDKSGLPSDRFSAERTGGSVSTLTIQRTQQEDSAVYLCASSLFQTVNTGELFFGEGSRLTVL.

This chain links TRBV27 with TRBJ2-3; 7 bases line up with TRBD2. J lost 6 bases, V lost 3 bases, and 6 bases had no gene match. Germline CDR1 MNHEY, CDR2 SMNVEV (reference sequence). The CDR3 loop spans 14 amino acids. CDR3 amino acids: CASSFLGGRDTQYF. The DNA of the CDR3 is TGTGCCAGCAGTTTTCTGGGAGGGAGGGATACGCAGTATTTT.

The chain has TRBV29-1 and TRBJ1-1, with D perhaps matching TRBD1 (5 bases). Germline values: CDR1 SQVTM, CDR2 ANQGSEA. Trimming shortened V by 4 bases and J by 2 bases, and 8 bases separated the two germline ends. There are 12 residues in the CDR3. The CDR3 region has the DNA TGCAGCGTTGCAGGGATTAACACTGAAGCTTTCTTT. It codes for CSVAGINTEAFF.

The genes are TRBV30 and TRBJ1-5; 7 positions match TRBD1. The CDR3 contains 14 residues. V lost 3 bases, J lost 6 bases, and 8 bases stayed unmatched. Germline CDR1 is GTSNPN and CDR2 is SVGIG (reference sequence). The CDR3 protein is CAWRNDRAGQPQHF. Here the CDR3 DNA reads TGTGCCTGGAGGAACGACAGGGCGGGTCAGCCCCAGCATTTT.

This clonotype has just a few counts. The chain uses TRBV5-4 and TRBJ2-4, with D unresolved. CDR3 length: 14 residues. V was trimmed by 4 bases and J by 6 bases, leaving 14 bases between them. Germline V gene lookup returns CDR1 SGHNT and CDR2 YYREEE (reference sequence). The CDR3 DNA is TGTGCCAGCAGCCCCCTACGTTCGGGAAACATTCAGTACTTC. It codes for CASSPLRSGNIQYF.

This clonotype turned up a few times. The chain has TRBV7-2 and TRBJ2-2, with a tentative D call TRBD1 (5 bases). V was trimmed by 5 bases and J by 1 base, leaving 17 bases between them. This CDR3 region has 17 residues. The germline V gene has CDR1 SGHTA and CDR2 FQGNSA. The DNA of the CDR3 is TGTGCCAGCAGCCTAAGTTCTCACAGGAGGAACACCGGGGAGCTGTTTTTT. Its protein product is CASSLSSHRRNTGELFF.

This clonotype has more than one count but fewer than ten. V usage is TRBV28 and J usage is TRBJ1-5; a possible D gene is TRBD1 (5 bases). V dropped 4 bases and J dropped 4 bases, with 20 bases sitting between them. The CDR3 contains 17 residues. CDR1 MDHEN and CDR2 SYDVKM come from the germline V gene. In DNA, the CDR3 is TGTGCCAGCAGTTCGTACTGGGGCACAGGAAATAATCAGCCCCAGCATTTT. This gives the protein CASSSYWGTGNNQPQHF.

This chain joins TRBV11-3 and TRBJ2-1; the D gene is possibly TRBD2 (7 bases). The germline CDR1 and CDR2 sequences are SGHNT and YENEEA. The CDR3 has 13 residues. Trimming removed 5 bases at V and 8 bases at J, with 13 bases between. CDR3 DNA sequence: TGTGCCAGCAGCAGCTGGGGGGGCGATGAGCAGTTCTTC. This gives the protein CASSSWGGDEQFF.

A few counts support this clonotype. V is TRBV5-1 and J is TRBJ2-1, with TRBD1 identical over 10 bases. Germline CDR1 SGHRS, CDR2 YFSETQ. This CDR3 has 15 amino acids. Trimming cost V 0 bases and J 8 bases; bases outside gene matches: 5. The CDR3 nucleotides are TGCGCCAGCAGCTTGGAGGGACAGGGGCTCGATGAGCAGTTCTTC. This codes for CASSLEGQGLDEQFF.

This clonotype was recorded at least ten times. This chain links TRBV2 with TRBJ1-5; possible D gene TRBD1, 5 bases. Trimming shortened V by 3 bases and J by 7 bases, and 16 bases separated the two germline ends. Germline-derived CDR1 and CDR2 are SNHLY and FYNNEI. The CDR3 is 15 amino acids. CDR3 sequence (DNA): TGTGCCAGCAGTGACCCAGGGAGGACCAGCCAGCCCCAGCATTTT. Translated, it gives CASSDPGRTSQPQHF. The full variable domain, in which reference TRBV2 and TRBJ1-5 provide the parts outside the CDR3, is EPEVTQTPSHQVTQMGQEVILRCVPISNHLYFYWYRQILGQKVEFLVSFYNNEISEKSEIFDDQFSVERPDGSNFTLKIRSTKLEDSAMYFCASSDPGRTSQPQHFGDGTRLSIL.

At least ten counts were recorded for this clonotype. The chain joins TRBV5-1 to TRBJ2-3, with D tentatively TRBD2 (5 bases). The CDR3 is 17 amino acids. V was pared by 4 bases and J by 5 bases, with 23 bases between. CDR1 and CDR2 (germline): SGHRS, YFSETQ. CDR3 sequence reads: CASSPNAGAVAGDTQYF. DNA of the CDR3: TGCGCCAGCAGCCCCAACGCTGGAGCGGTCGCTGGAGATACGCAGTATTTT.

This clonotype was detected only a few times. The genes are TRBV24-1 and TRBJ2-1; 7 nucleotides align to TRBD1. Per the germline V gene, CDR1 is KGHDR and CDR2 is SFDVKD. V was clipped by 4 bases and J by 3 bases; unmatched bases: 11. The CDR3 is 17 amino acids. CDR3 DNA: TGTGCCACCAGTGACCGACAGGGAACTCGTGACTACAATGAGCAGTTCTTC. Translation gives CATSDRQGTRDYNEQFF.

This clonotype was observed a handful of times. The chain joins TRBV9 to TRBJ2-7, with 7 positions matching TRBD2. V dropped 3 bases and J dropped 4; count of bases not matched to a gene: 10. This CDR3 is built from 15 residues. Germline V gene sequence: CDR1 SGDLS, CDR2 YYNGEE. As DNA, the CDR3 is TGTGCCAGCAGCGCCCTCGGGGGGTCGGGGTACGAGCAGTACTTC. It encodes CASSALGGSGYEQYF.

The V gene is TRBV4-3, the J gene TRBJ2-5; 7 nucleotides line up with TRBD2. The CDR3 has 14 residues. V gave up 0 bases and J gave up 5 bases; unmatched junction bases: 3. CDR1 is LGHNA, CDR2 YSLEER, per germline. The CDR3: CASSQDVGGETQYF. The CDR3 nucleotides read TGCGCCAGCAGCCAAGATGTCGGGGGGGAGACCCAGTACTTC.

The chain combines TRBV6-5 with TRBJ2-5; D gene ambiguous. The CDR3 spans 13 residues. V lost 3 bases to trimming and J lost 1 base, with 6 bases between them. CDR1 is MNHEY, CDR2 SVGAGI, per germline. This CDR3 is CASSYEFQETQYF. CDR3 nucleotides: TGTGCCAGCAGTTATGAGTTCCAAGAGACCCAGTACTTC.

This chain joins TRBV6-5 and TRBJ2-7; TRBD2 agrees at 8 bases. Germline lookup yields CDR1 MNHEY and CDR2 SVGAGI. The CDR3 extends over 14 amino acids. Trimming took 8 bases from V and 1 from J; bases not matched to a gene: 7. The CDR3 reads CASGRAGVSYEQYF. The CDR3 DNA sequence: TGTGCCAGCGGCCGAGCGGGGGTATCCTACGAGCAGTACTTC.

This chain uses TRBV12-3 or TRBV12-4 with TRBJ2-5, with 7 bases identical to TRBD2. The V and J ends lost 2 bases and 1 base, in that order; junction bases with no gene match: 10. This CDR3 comprises 17 residues. The CDR3 sequence: CASSLFLGGGTQETQYF. CDR3 DNA sequence: TGTGCCAGCAGTTTATTTTTGGGGGGGGGAACCCAAGAGACCCAGTACTTC.

The table lists this clonotype with a few counts. The chain recombines TRBV29-1 with TRBJ1-1; D call uncertain. Trimming took off 6 bases at V and 1 base at J, with 12 bases between the two ends. This CDR3 is 13 amino acids long. The germline gives CDR1 SQVTM, CDR2 ANQGSEA. The chain's CDR3 is CSVSRTQNTEAFF. The DNA for the CDR3 is TGCAGCGTGTCGAGGACCCAGAACACTGAAGCTTTCTTT.

This clonotype has a handful of counts. The chain recombines TRBV5-6 with TRBJ2-3; the D is unclear. Deletions cut 4 bases from V and 4 bases from J, with 16 bases between. CDR3 length equals 15 residues. The germline gives CDR1 SGHDT, CDR2 YYEEEE. The CDR3 DNA sequence: TGTGCCAGCAGCGTCACTTGGATGGGCGCAGATACGCAGTATTTT. Translation gives CASSVTWMGADTQYF. Complete variable domain (other parts from reference TRBV5-6 and TRBJ2-3): DAGVTQSPTHLIKTRGQQVTLRCSPKSGHDTVSWYQQALGQGPQFIFQYYEEEERQRGNFPDRFSGHQFPNYSSELNVNALLLGDSALYLCASSVTWMGADTQYFGPGTRLTVL.

The V and J genes are TRBV11-2 and TRBJ2-7; D remains ambiguous. The germline gives CDR1 SGHAT, CDR2 FQNNGV. This CDR3 is built from 12 residues. Trimming took 3 bases from V and 1 from J, leaving 4 bases between them. The CDR3 loop reads CASSFASYEQYF. In nucleotides, the CDR3 is TGTGCCAGCAGCTTTGCTTCCTACGAGCAGTACTTC.

The V call is TRBV29-1, the J call TRBJ2-5; a weak D match, TRBD1 (5 bases). The CDR3 length is 14 residues. Deletions cut 7 bases from V and 0 bases from J, with 15 bases between. Germline CDR1 is SQVTM and CDR2 is ANQGSEA. CDR3 DNA: TGCAGCGCCCAAACCCAGGGCGACCAAGAGACCCAGTACTTC. This translates into CSAQTQGDQETQYF.